This TCR beta chain was captured in a study of cytotoxic CD8 clonotypes in ibrutinib-treated CLL. The sample holds a few counts of this clone. Assay used: immunoSEQ multiplex PCR; TCRdb lists only in-frame clones, some missing. The data show under 30,000 clones, with around 76% seen just once and less than 55% held by the top ten. The source material was PBMCs, sampled after 36 months of ibrutinib treatment. This sequence was found in a human donor with chronic lymphocytic leukemia.

The CDR3, as DNA: TGCGCCAGCCGACAGTTTTGGAACACCGGGGAGCTGTTTTTT. Translated: CASRQFWNTGELFF. The chain joins TRBV4-1 to TRBJ2-2; D may be TRBD1 (5 bases). The CDR3 spans 14 residues. Germline CDR1 and CDR2: MGHRA and YSYEKL. The V end lost 8 bases, the J end lost 1 base, and 11 bases lay between the germline ends.